The text below deals with one T cell receptor (beta chain). Its specificity is not known. A modified ARM-PCR protocol with three rounds of nested PCR amplified TCRbeta. TCRdb ran MiXCR on the multiplex PCR reads and lists one entry per CDR3 protein. The data show 89,000 or so distinct CDR3 sequences, roughly three fifths seen once. The template was RNA from unsorted bulk tissue. This sample is drawn from a study of tumor and adjacent non-tumor tissue in lung cancer. Whole-study findings and limits: Shorter survival was associated with higher TCR diversity in tumors. Tumor repertoires had a smaller top 100 clone share than normal lung.

The clonotype was recovered from a man between 65 and 79 years old with non-small cell lung cancer. Sequenced input: lung tumor tissue.

CDR3 in DNA: TGTATCAGCAGCTTTCCGAGGGCGGCCGGGGAGCTGTTTTTT. Protein: CISSFPRAAGELFF. This chain connects TRBV5-4 to TRBJ2-2; TRBD2 is a possible D gene (5 bases). Germline V gene sequence: CDR1 SGHNT, CDR2 YYREEE (reference sequence). This CDR3 comprises 14 residues.